This T cell receptor beta chain emerged from a study of CD8+CD57+ T cells in acquired aplastic anemia. Profiling of TCR beta VDJ combinations and CDR3 sequences used genomic DNA as template. Using its own MiXCR run on the reads, TCRdb lists one record per CDR3 protein. This table holds 400,000 to 600,000 distinct CDR3 sequences, around 30% found once. CDR1 is MGHDK, CDR2 SYGVNS, per germline. V was pared by 3 bases and J by 4 bases, with 4 bases of the junction left unmatched. This CDR3 region has 15 residues. This clonotype was observed at least ten times. Whoever was chosen for sequencing had shown CD8+CD57+ cell expansion by flow cytometry.

The TCR sequence derives from a human donor with aplastic anemia. This chain connects TRBV25-1 to TRBJ2-1, with 9 bases identical to TRBD2. The sequenced sample was sorted CD4+, CD8+, or CD8+CD57+ T cells (not recorded which) from PBMCs. This CDR3 reads CASSENSGRYNEQFF. Here the CDR3 DNA reads TGTGCCAGCAGTGAGAATAGCGGGAGATACAATGAGCAGTTCTTC.